Presented here are 29 T cell receptor beta chains from one specimen sequenced in a study of T cells expressing NK-cell markers. TCRdb reprocessed the 5' RACE reads, with one entry per CDR3 protein and no DNA. This repertoire includes 440,000 or so distinct CDR3 sequences. The sequencing input was blood T cells: a sorted CD56 or NKG2C T cell subset, CD4+ or CD8+ T cells, or bulk PBMC T cells (not recorded which). These receptors were taken from a woman aged 18 to 75 in good health.

The chain carries TRBV10-3 and TRBJ1-5. CDR3 size: 14 residues. Per germline, CDR1 ENHRY and CDR2 SYGVKD. CDR3: CAISDSAGVQPQHF.

The chain employs TRBV18 and TRBJ2-2. This CDR3 has 15 residues. CDR1 is KGHSH and CDR2 is LQKENI in the germline V gene. The CDR3 region is CASSPPNGNTGELFF.

The CDR3 loop reads CSAPVGLAHGETQYF. The chain uses TRBV20-1 and TRBJ2-5; TCRdb's D gene call, TRBD2, goes unchecked for lack of DNA. Germline V CDR1 and CDR2: DFQATT, SNEGSKA (reference sequence). The CDR3 contains 15 residues.

The V and J genes are TRBV18 and TRBJ2-3; the D gene TCRdb calls, TRBD1, cannot be checked with no DNA. CDR1 and CDR2 from the germline V gene are KGHSH and LQKENI. The CDR3 has 16 amino acids. CDR3 sequence: CASSPPTGQSTDTQYF.

This chain connects TRBV25-1 to TRBJ2-3; the TCRdb call, TRBD1, lacks DNA for checking. Germline V CDR1 and CDR2: MGHDK, SYGVNS. This CDR3 contains 15 residues. The CDR3 sequence: CASSPRGAPTDTQYF.

The chain links TRBV20-1 to TRBJ1-5; absent DNA, TCRdb's TRBD1 call cannot be checked. Germline lookup yields CDR1 DFQATT and CDR2 SNEGSKA (reference sequence). This CDR3 comprises 13 residues. The CDR3 spells CSASGGMNQPQHF.

This chain joins TRBV7-8 and TRBJ2-2; the D gene TCRdb calls, TRBD1, cannot be checked with no DNA. CDR3 size: 15 residues. CDR1 is SGHVS, CDR2 FQNEAQ, per germline. The CDR3 here is CASSLGVKGTGELFF.

This chain links TRBV21-1 with TRBJ1-5. TRBV21-1 corresponds to a pseudogene. The CDR3 has 21 amino acids. CDR3 sequence: CASSNVSPPTEFLVSNQPQHF.

The chain has TRBV7-2 and TRBJ1-1. Germline values: CDR1 SGHTA, CDR2 FQGNSA. The CDR3 contains 15 residues. CDR3 in amino acids: CASSLEGRVNTEAFF.

The V call is TRBV6-1, the J call TRBJ1-2; TCRdb selects TRBD1, and the lack of DNA leaves this call unchecked. This CDR3 has 16 amino acids. Germline V CDR1 and CDR2: MNHNS, SASEGT. CDR3: CASSRDRDLINYGYTF.

The chain links TRBV5-6 to TRBJ2-4; the TCRdb call, TRBD1, lacks DNA for checking. CDR1 and CDR2 (germline): SGHDT, YYEEEE. The CDR3 extends over 17 amino acids. The CDR3 spells CASSIRHAGAIKNIQYF.

The V call is TRBV9, the J call TRBJ1-1; TCRdb calls TRBD1, which cannot be checked without DNA. CDR1 and CDR2 (germline): SGDLS, YYNGEE. There are 15 residues in the CDR3. This CDR3 reads CASSVMGQANTEAFF.

V is TRBV15 and J is TRBJ2-7; the TRBD1 assignment by TCRdb is unverifiable without DNA. CDR1 and CDR2 from the germline V gene are LNHNV and YYDKDF (reference sequence). The CDR3 spans 14 residues. CDR3 protein: CATSRSTGGYEQYF.

The chain joins TRBV20-1 to TRBJ1-4; TCRdb picks TRBD1, but there is no DNA to check that call. The CDR3 covers 14 residues. Germline-derived CDR1 and CDR2 are DFQATT and SNEGSKA (reference sequence). The CDR3: CSVASWGAYEKLFF.

The J gene is TRBJ2-7, the V gene TRBV5-1. This CDR3 comprises 14 residues. Germline values: CDR1 SGHRS, CDR2 YFSETQ. This chain's CDR3 is CASSLQVSSYEQYF.

The CDR3 sequence is CASSHRSGKTYNEQFF. The rearrangement links TRBV7-2 to TRBJ2-1; TCRdb lists TRBD2, though no DNA is available to test this call. Germline assignment: CDR1 SGHTA and CDR2 FQGNSA. This CDR3 is built from 16 residues. Using reference TRBV7-2 and TRBJ2-1 for the parts outside the CDR3, the full variable domain is GAGVSQSPSNKVTEKGKDVELRCDPISGHTALYWYRQSLGQGLEFLIYFQGNSAPDKSGLPSDRFSAERTGGSVSTLTIQRTQQEDSAVYLCASSHRSGKTYNEQFFGPGTRLTVL.

This rearrangement joins TRBV6-5 to TRBJ2-1. The length of the CDR3 is 15 residues. Germline V CDR1 and CDR2: MNHEY, SVGAGI. The CDR3 protein is CASSFEIGWVNEQFF.

The rearrangement uses TRBV7-6 and TRBJ2-2. CDR3 size: 13 residues. Germline V CDR1 and CDR2: SGHVS, FNYEAQ. CDR3 region: CASRGANTGELFF. Combining the CDR3 with reference TRBV7-6 and TRBJ2-2 gives the whole variable domain GAGVSQSPRYKVTKRGQDVALRCDPISGHVSLYWYRQALGQGPEFLTYFNYEAQQDKSGLPNDRFSAERPEGSISTLTIQRTEQRDSAMYRCASRGANTGELFFGEGSRLTVL.

The chain combines TRBV10-2 with TRBJ1-6; TCRdb outputs TRBD1, but without DNA this stays unchecked. Germline V CDR1 and CDR2: WSHSY, SAAADI. The CDR3 loop spans 17 amino acids. The CDR3: CASTKGDPSSYNSPLHF.

The chain employs TRBV9 and TRBJ1-3; the TRBD1 assignment by TCRdb is unverifiable without DNA. CDR1 and CDR2 from the germline V gene are SGDLS and YYNGEE. The CDR3 consists of 15 residues. The CDR3 loop is CASSGRTGGRNTIYF.

This sequence joins TRBV4-3 and TRBJ2-1; TCRdb's assignment of TRBD1 cannot be checked, as there is no DNA. Per the germline V gene, CDR1 is LGHNA and CDR2 is YSLEER. This CDR3 has 14 amino acids. The CDR3 reads CASAGQGDVDEQFF.

CDR3 protein: CASSLELGGKGYNEQFF. J is TRBJ2-1 and V is TRBV7-6; lacking DNA, the TRBD1 call made by TCRdb goes unchecked. The germline gives CDR1 SGHVS, CDR2 FNYEAQ. The CDR3 is made up of 17 amino acids.

The CDR3 here is CASSQATSGAQETQYF. The rearrangement uses TRBV14 and TRBJ2-5; TCRdb designates TRBD2, a call that cannot be tested without DNA. Germline values: CDR1 SGHDN, CDR2 FVKESK. This CDR3 is 16 amino acids long.

The chain combines TRBV18 with TRBJ2-1. This CDR3 comprises 13 residues. Germline V CDR1 and CDR2: KGHSH, LQKENI. The CDR3 protein is CASSQYSYNEQFF.

The chain links TRBV9 to TRBJ2-5. The CDR3 is 14 amino acids. Germline V lookup: CDR1 SGDLS, CDR2 YYNGEE. CDR3 sequence reads: CASSSQVSQETQYF.

The chain couples TRBV6-1 to TRBJ2-1; TCRdb's D call, TRBD2, is unchecked because there is no DNA. Germline-derived CDR1 and CDR2 are MNHNS and SASEGT. The CDR3 consists of 14 residues. The CDR3 here is CASKWTSGGHEQFF.

V is TRBV7-9 and J is TRBJ1-3. This CDR3 region has 16 residues. CDR1 is SEHNR and CDR2 is FQNEAQ in the germline V gene (reference sequence). CDR3 sequence: CASSPFRAGPGNTIYF.

This sequence joins TRBV12-3 or TRBV12-4 and TRBJ1-5. The CDR3 sequence is 12 residues long. CDR3 in amino acids: CASSFKDQPQHF.

The chain is built from TRBV7-9 and TRBJ2-7; there is no DNA to check the TCRdb D call of TRBD1. CDR1 and CDR2 from the germline V gene are SEHNR and FQNEAQ (reference sequence). The CDR3 runs 13 residues. CDR3 region: CASSPQGAGEQYF.